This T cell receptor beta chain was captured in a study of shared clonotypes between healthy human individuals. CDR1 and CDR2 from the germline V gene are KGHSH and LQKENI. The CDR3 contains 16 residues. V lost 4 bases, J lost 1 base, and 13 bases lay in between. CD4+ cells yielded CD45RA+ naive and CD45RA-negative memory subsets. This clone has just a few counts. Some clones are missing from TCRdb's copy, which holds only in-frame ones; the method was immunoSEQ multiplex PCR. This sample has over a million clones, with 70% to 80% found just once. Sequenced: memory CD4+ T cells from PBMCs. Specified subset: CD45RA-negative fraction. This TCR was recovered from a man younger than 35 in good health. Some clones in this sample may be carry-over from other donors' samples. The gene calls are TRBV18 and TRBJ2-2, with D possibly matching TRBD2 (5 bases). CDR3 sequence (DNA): TGTGCCAGCTCACTGTCAAGCGGAAAGAACACCGGGGAGCTGTTTTTT. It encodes CASSLSSGKNTGELFF.